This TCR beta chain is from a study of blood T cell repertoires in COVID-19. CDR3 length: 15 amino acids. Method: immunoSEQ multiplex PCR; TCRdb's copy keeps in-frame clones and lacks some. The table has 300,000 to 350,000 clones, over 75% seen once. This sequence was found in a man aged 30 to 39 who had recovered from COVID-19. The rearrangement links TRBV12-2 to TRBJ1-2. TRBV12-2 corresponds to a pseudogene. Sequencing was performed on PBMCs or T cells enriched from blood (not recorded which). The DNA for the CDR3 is TGTGCAAGTCGCTTAGAATCGAACCTAAATTATGGCTACACCTTC. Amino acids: CASRLESNLNYGYTF.